This T cell receptor (beta chain) emerged from a study of cytomegalovirus exposure and HLA in healthy donors. Study summary: Among approximately 390 genotyped donors, around 77% fell in the Caucasian-associated ancestry cluster. Study observations and caveats: Cytomegalovirus-associated TCR beta chains were listed, numbering 150 to 200. As a later analysis revealed, most CMV-associated TCR beta chains appeared HLA-restricted.

This CDR3 is built from 14 residues. V shed 5 bases and J 5 bases; nucleotides not matched to a gene: 8. The germline V gene has CDR1 SGHTA and CDR2 FQGTGA. Vbeta (60) and Jbeta (13) primers were used in the PCR. Per the original data handling: A later analysis counted 65 million to 95 million unique TCR beta chains, some 12 million shared. Using immunoSEQ multiplex PCR, the repertoire was profiled, and TCRdb retains in-frame clones only, with some absent. V and J calls plus clone size are reproduced from that table; the DNA served to infer D and trimming. The table records about 110,000 clones, roughly 78% of them present only once. This clone was recorded only once. Its target is unknown.

This chain joins TRBV7-3 and TRBJ1-1, with 7 bases aligning to TRBD1. Material: PBMCs. The sequence was obtained from a woman between 25 and 40 years old in good health and CMV-seronegative. In nucleotides, the CDR3 is TGTGCCAGCAGCCCAACTGCAGGGGGAACTGAAGCTTTCTTT. Translating it yields CASSPTAGGTEAFF.